These 6 T cell receptor beta chains originate from one sample sequenced in a study of tumor-infiltrating lymphocytes in oesophageal squamous cell carcinoma. Each CDR3 protein gets one entry after TCRdb re-called the PCR reads with MiXCR. Seen here are about 10,000 distinct CDR3 sequences, 50% to 60% observed once, and the top ten hold approximately 25%. Sequenced sample: esophageal tumor tissue. The source is a male donor with esophageal squamous cell carcinoma.

Many counts were recorded for this clonotype. This chain connects TRBV2 to TRBJ2-7; the match to TRBD2 covers 7 bases. V dropped 6 bases and J dropped 5; count of bases not matched to a gene: 10. The CDR3 extends over 14 amino acids. From germline, CDR1 is SNHLY and CDR2 FYNNEI. The CDR3 DNA reads as TGTGCCAGCAGCTTGGCGGGAGCTCGAAACGAGCAGTACTTC. This translates into CASSLAGARNEQYF.

The V and J genes are TRBV10-3 and TRBJ2-3, with D possibly matching TRBD1 (6 bases). The J call may not be correct, given that the DNA end is closer to TRBJ2-1. The CDR3 extends over 13 amino acids. Looked up from germline, CDR1 is ENHRY and CDR2 is SYGVKD. CDR3 amino acids: CAISTYREHEQFF. For the CDR3, the DNA is TGTGCCATCAGTACCTACAGGGAGCATGAGCAGTTCTTC.

As for this clonotype: One junction end does not reproduce the germline sequence, and a read error may be involved. This sequence joins TRBV7-2 and TRBJ1-6, with D unresolved. This CDR3 spans 19 amino acids. Germline assignment: CDR1 SGHTA and CDR2 FQGNSA. CDR3 bases: TGTGCCAGCAGCACATACGCTCTGGCGCAGCTAGGCAATAATTCACCCCTCCACTTC. Protein sequence: CASSTYALAQLGNNSPLHF.

V gene TRBV6-5 combines with J gene TRBJ1-2, with unresolved D. The ends were cut back, 6 bases at V and 3 bases at J, with 11 bases in the middle. CDR1 is MNHEY, CDR2 SVGAGI, per germline. The CDR3 extends over 13 amino acids. This CDR3 reads CASRTTEDYGYTF. In DNA, the CDR3 is TGTGCCAGCAGAACCACAGAGGACTATGGCTACACCTTC.

The gene calls are TRBV7-4 and TRBJ2-1; TRBD2 matches at 7 bases. CDR3 length: 15 amino acids. Looked up from germline, CDR1 is SGHVT and CDR2 is SQSDAQ. V dropped 1 base and J dropped 10; count of bases not matched to a gene: 10. In nucleotides, the CDR3 is TGTGCCAGCAGCTTAGATCTAGCGGTTCACTACGAGCAGTTCTTC. As protein: CASSLDLAVHYEQFF.

A few counts support this clonotype. A read error is likely, as this CDR3 ends without the conserved phenylalanine or tryptophan. The DNA is omitted, as the CDR3 cannot be located on it reliably, and the CDR3 follows TCRdb's listing. The CDR3 spells CASLPIDRPYEQYFGN. The genes are TRBV28 and TRBJ2-5; the D call of TRBD1 is as the table states it, not checked on the DNA. Including both end residues, the CDR3 is 16 amino acids long. CDR1 MDHEN and CDR2 SYDVKM come from the germline V gene.